This passage covers 7 T cell receptor beta chains from one sample sequenced in a study of vaccination and CD4 T cells after COVID-19. Cultured CD4+ T-cell DNA underwent Oncomine TCR Beta short-read sequencing. TCRdb reprocessed the PCR reads via MiXCR and lists one record per CDR3 protein. Of 15,000 to 20,000 distinct CDR3 sequences in the sample, 53% were seen once. Their specific antigens are unknown. Treatment of the sample: roughly ten-day PBMC culture with coronavirus spike peptide pools or control peptides (ViraFEST assay). This specimen was CD4+ T cells from blood, cultured in vitro, taken before SARS-CoV-2 vaccination. All receptors come from a human donor who had recovered from COVID-19.

This clonotype was counted only a few times. This chain links TRBV15 with TRBJ2-5, with 11 nucleotides matching TRBD1. Losses at the gene ends were 0 bases for V and 7 bases for J; bases not matched to a gene: 7. The CDR3 is made up of 16 amino acids. CDR1 and CDR2 (germline): LNHNV, YYDKDF (reference sequence). The CDR3 DNA is TGTGCCACCAGCAGAGATATTGGGACAGGGGGTGGGACCCAGTACTTC. Encoded protein: CATSRDIGTGGGTQYF.

This clonotype was seen just once. This chain links TRBV27 with TRBJ2-1, with 11 bases lining up with TRBD2. The CDR3 extends over 15 amino acids. Germline V gene lookup returns CDR1 MNHEY and CDR2 SMNVEV (reference sequence). With 5 bases clipped from V and 9 bases from J, the junction kept 9 bases outside the gene matches. The CDR3 DNA follows: TGTGCCAGCAGTAAACTAGCGGGAGAATTTGTTGAGCAGTTCTTC. Encoded protein: CASSKLAGEFVEQFF.

This clonotype was counted a few times. The chain carries TRBV6-1 and TRBJ1-5; D perhaps matches TRBD1 (5 bases). CDR1 and CDR2 (germline): MNHNS, SASEGT. This CDR3 is built from 16 residues. Deletions cut 7 bases from V and 0 bases from J, with 16 bases between. CDR3 amino acids: CASTLRGVDSNQPQHF. The CDR3, as DNA: TGTGCCAGCACCCTAAGGGGCGTAGATAGCAATCAGCCCCAGCATTTT.

V and J are TRBV20-1 and TRBJ1-5; D perhaps matches TRBD1 (5 bases). This CDR3 contains 13 residues. The germline CDR1 and CDR2 sequences are DFQATT and SNEGSKA (reference sequence). V was trimmed by 5 bases and J by 3 bases, leaving 11 bases between them. In DNA form, the CDR3 reads TGCAGTGCTGGACGGGGACTCAATCAGCCCCAGCATTTT. Its translation: CSAGRGLNQPQHF.

The chain carries TRBV27 and TRBJ2-2; D is ambiguous. Germline CDR1 is MNHEY and CDR2 is SMNVEV (reference sequence). Trimming stripped 5 bases from V and 4 bases from J, with 11 bases between. This CDR3 has 14 residues. CDR3 in amino acids: CASSPTEITGELFF. The CDR3 bases are TGTGCCAGCAGTCCTACAGAGATCACCGGGGAGCTGTTTTTT.

This chain links TRBV5-4 with TRBJ2-5; 9 bases are shared with TRBD1. The V segment lost 4 bases and the J segment 5 bases; nucleotides outside the gene matches: 12. The germline CDR1 and CDR2 sequences are SGHNT and YYREEE (reference sequence). The CDR3 is made up of 16 amino acids. The CDR3 region has the DNA TGTGCCAGCAGCCCCGGGACAGGGTTTTCATCGGAGACCCAGTACTTC. Translating gives CASSPGTGFSSETQYF.

This rearrangement joins TRBV7-6 to TRBJ2-2; unclear D gene. This CDR3 has 16 amino acids. Germline V gene sequence: CDR1 SGHVS, CDR2 FNYEAQ. V was pared by 2 bases and J by 5 bases, with 15 bases between. The CDR3 sequence is CASSLFQAKGTGELFF. The CDR3 nucleotides are TGTGCCAGCAGCTTATTTCAGGCTAAAGGGACCGGGGAGCTGTTTTTT.